This paragraph reports one TCR beta chain. This specimen belongs to a study of blood T cell repertoires in COVID-19. Background on the study: Both acute and convalescent COVID-19 samples were obtained from the United States, Italy and Spain.

Using immunoSEQ multiplex PCR, the repertoire was profiled, and TCRdb retains in-frame clones only, with some absent. The table records about 280,000 clones, around 85% of them present only once. Looked up from germline, CDR1 is SNHLY and CDR2 is FYNNEI. V lost 6 bases, J lost 6 bases, and 0 bases stayed unmatched. The CDR3 runs 14 residues. The chain has TRBV2 and TRBJ2-2, with 14 bases identical to TRBD2. This TCR came from a woman in her thirties or forties who had recovered from COVID-19. The sequenced sample was PBMCs or T cells enriched from blood (not recorded which). The CDR3 sequence is CASRTSGRAGELFF. In DNA form, the CDR3 reads TGTGCCAGCAGGACTAGCGGGAGGGCCGGGGAGCTGTTTTTT.